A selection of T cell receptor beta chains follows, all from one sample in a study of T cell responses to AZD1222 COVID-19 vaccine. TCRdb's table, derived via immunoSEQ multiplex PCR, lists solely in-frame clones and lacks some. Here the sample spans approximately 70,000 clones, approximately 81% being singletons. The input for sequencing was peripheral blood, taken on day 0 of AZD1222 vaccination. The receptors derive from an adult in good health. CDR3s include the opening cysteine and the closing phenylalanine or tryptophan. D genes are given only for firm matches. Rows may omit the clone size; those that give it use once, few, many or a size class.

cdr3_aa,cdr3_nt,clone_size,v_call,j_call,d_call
CASSLESGSDGYTF,TGTGCCAGCAGCTTAGAGTCAGGGAGTGATGGCTACACCTTC,NA,TRBV7-9,TRBJ1-2,NA
CASTFDTEAFF,TGTGCCAGCACCTTTGACACTGAAGCTTTCTTT,NA,TRBV5-5,TRBJ1-1,NA
CASSSTGGTSTDTQYF,TGTGCCAGCTCGTCGACAGGGGGGACTAGCACAGATACGCAGTATTTT,NA,TRBV18,TRBJ2-3,TRBD1
CASGSGTASSGANVLTF,TGTGCTAGTGGTTCAGGGACAGCAAGCTCTGGGGCCAACGTCCTGACTTTC,NA,TRBV12-5,TRBJ2-6,TRBD1
CASSQDFLPSTEAFF,TGCGCCAGCAGCCAGGACTTTTTACCCTCCACTGAAGCTTTCTTT,once,TRBV4-1,TRBJ1-1,NA
CASSPPRGNEQFF,TGTGCCAGCAGCCCACCTCGCGGTAATGAGCAGTTCTTC,NA,TRBV7-9,TRBJ2-1,NA
CASSLKGGEFDGYTF,TGCGCCAGCAGCCTTAAGGGTGGGGAATTCGATGGCTACACCTTC,NA,TRBV5-1,TRBJ1-2,NA
CASSRLNLGGNTEAFF,TGTGCCAGCAGCCGCCTTAACTTAGGGGGGAACACTGAAGCTTTCTTT,NA,TRBV4-2,TRBJ1-1,NA
CASSTQGLSYEQFF,TGTGCCAGCAGTACTCAGGGCCTGTCGTATGAGCAGTTCTTC,NA,TRBV6-5,TRBJ2-1,NA
CASSFQGGASEKLFF,TGTGCCAGCAGCTTCCAGGGAGGAGCGTCGGAAAAACTGTTTTTT,NA,TRBV11-2,TRBJ1-4,NA
CASSAAGGTNYGYTF,TGTGCCAGCAGTGCGGCAGGGGGAACTAACTATGGCTACACCTTC,few,TRBV2,TRBJ1-2,TRBD1
CASVDGVYGYTF,TGCGCCAGCGTAGACGGGGTCTATGGCTACACCTTC,NA,TRBV10-2,TRBJ1-2,NA
CASSYSRGNTEAFF,TGTGCCAGCAGTTACTCGAGAGGGAACACTGAAGCTTTCTTT,NA,TRBV6-5,TRBJ1-1,NA
CASSLGQVPGNTIYF,TGTGCCAGCAGCTTGGGACAAGTCCCTGGAAACACCATATATTTT,NA,TRBV5-4,TRBJ1-3,NA
CAISGDSGRVPSGEQYF,TGTGCCATCAGTGGAGACAGCGGGAGAGTCCCCTCGGGCGAGCAGTACTTC,NA,TRBV10-3,TRBJ2-7,TRBD2
CASSQGPSGAYEQYF,TGTGCCAGCAGCCAAGGGCCTAGCGGGGCCTACGAGCAGTACTTC,NA,TRBV3-1/TRBV3-2,TRBJ2-7,TRBD2
CSAPADTEAFF,TGCAGTGCCCCCGCAGACACTGAAGCTTTCTTT,once,TRBV20-1,TRBJ1-1,NA
CASSPTPRNTEAFF,TGTGCCAGCTCACCGACCCCACGGAACACTGAAGCTTTCTTT,NA,TRBV18,TRBJ1-1,NA
CASSKGPTPTQPQHF,TGTGCCAGCAGCAAAGGCCCCACTCCCACTCAGCCCCAGCATTTT,once,TRBV21-1,TRBJ1-5,NA
CASSPQGGGVGGEQYF,TGTGCCAGCAGCCCGCAAGGCGGGGGGGTTGGAGGCGAGCAGTACTTC,few,TRBV7-2,TRBJ2-7,TRBD2
CASSLVSGGADTQYF,TGCGCCAGCAGCTTGGTTAGCGGGGGAGCAGATACGCAGTATTTT,NA,TRBV5-1,TRBJ2-3,TRBD2
CATAGLGEQYF,TGTGCCACGGCAGGGCTCGGCGAGCAGTACTTC,NA,TRBV12-3/TRBV12-4,TRBJ2-7,NA
CASGGADRAGSNQPQHF,TGTGCCAGCGGGGGCGCCGACAGGGCCGGTAGCAATCAGCCCCAGCATTTT,NA,TRBV28,TRBJ1-5,TRBD1
CATGGLRTDTQYF,TGTGCCACCGGGGGACTTCGCACAGATACGCAGTATTTT,NA,TRBV6-5,TRBJ2-3,NA
CASSEPGQGSYGYTF,TGTGCCAGCAGTGAGCCGGGACAGGGGTCTTATGGCTACACCTTC,few,TRBV6-1,TRBJ1-2,TRBD1
CAISELGAYEQYF,TGTGCCATCAGTGAGTTGGGGGCTTACGAGCAGTACTTC,NA,TRBV10-3,TRBJ2-7,NA
CASSVAGGGEQYF,TGTGCCAGCAGTGTAGCGGGAGGAGGCGAGCAGTACTTC,NA,TRBV12-3/TRBV12-4,TRBJ2-7,TRBD2
CATSRVHSLAGVNTGELFF,TGTGCCACCAGCAGAGTTCACTCCCTAGCGGGAGTGAACACCGGGGAGCTGTTTTTT,NA,TRBV15,TRBJ2-2,TRBD2
CASSVNTEAFF,TGTGCCAGCAGTGTGAACACTGAAGCTTTCTTT,NA,TRBV2,TRBJ1-1,NA
CASSLGQGVGGYTF,TGCGCCAGCAGCTTGGGACAGGGGGTAGGTGGCTACACCTTC,NA,TRBV5-1,TRBJ1-2,TRBD1
CASSLREDQPQHF,TGCGCCAGCAGCTTGCGGGAGGATCAGCCCCAGCATTTT,NA,TRBV5-1,TRBJ1-5,NA
CASSPQLFYEQYF,TGTGCCAGTAGTCCACAATTATTCTACGAGCAGTACTTC,NA,TRBV19,TRBJ2-7,NA
CASSAGSNQPQHF,TGTGCCAGCAGTGCAGGCAGCAATCAGCCCCAGCATTTT,NA,TRBV25-1,TRBJ1-5,NA
CASSSSTGVSAFF,TGTGCCAGCAGTTCGAGCACAGGGGTGTCAGCTTTCTTT,NA,TRBV28,TRBJ1-1,TRBD1
CASSIGTSGNQETQYF,TGTGCCAGTAGTATTGGGACTAGCGGTAACCAAGAGACCCAGTACTTC,NA,TRBV19,TRBJ2-5,TRBD2
CASSPGGRNTGELFF,TGTGCCAGCTCACCAGGCGGGAGGAACACCGGGGAGCTGTTTTTT,NA,TRBV18,TRBJ2-2,TRBD2
CASSPDVSNQPQHF,TGTGCCAGCAGCCCCGATGTAAGCAATCAGCCCCAGCATTTT,NA,TRBV3-1/TRBV3-2,TRBJ1-5,NA
CSARDREGTGELFF,TGCAGCGCCCGAGACAGGGAAGGGACCGGGGAGCTGTTTTTT,NA,TRBV29-1,TRBJ2-2,TRBD1
CASSRDPGELFF,TGTGCCAGCAGCCGGGACCCCGGGGAGCTGTTTTTT,NA,TRBV5-6,TRBJ2-2,NA
CASSLMGQVQETQYF,TGCGCCAGCAGCTTGATGGGACAAGTCCAAGAGACCCAGTACTTC,NA,TRBV5-1,TRBJ2-5,NA
CASSAHRTTEAFF,TGTGCCAGCTCAGCCCATAGAACCACTGAAGCTTTCTTT,NA,TRBV18,TRBJ1-1,NA
CASSPGQDYGYTF,TGTGCCAGCAGCCCCGGACAGGATTATGGCTACACCTTC,medium-sized,TRBV11-2,TRBJ1-2,TRBD1
CSVEDLQGTGILF,TGCAGCGTTGAAGATCTTCAAGGGACAGGGATACTTTTT,NA,TRBV29-1,TRBJ1-4,TRBD1
CASSEFGGLEAFF,TGTGCCAGCAGTGAATTTGGGGGATTGGAAGCTTTCTTT,NA,TRBV25-1,TRBJ1-1,NA
CASSHDTVNTEAFF,TGTGCCAGCAGCCACGACACGGTGAACACTGAAGCTTTCTTT,NA,TRBV11-2,TRBJ1-1,NA
CASSLGGGGNTEAFF,TGTGCCAGCAGCTTAGGGGGCGGAGGGAACACTGAAGCTTTCTTT,NA,TRBV7-9,TRBJ1-1,NA
CASSYGLAGGPGEQYF,TGTGCCAGCAGTTACGGACTAGCGGGGGGGCCTGGGGAGCAGTACTTC,once,TRBV6-5,TRBJ2-7,TRBD2
CASSQLDWRMQETQYF,TGCGCCAGCAGCCAATTAGACTGGCGGATGCAAGAGACCCAGTACTTC,NA,TRBV4-1,TRBJ2-5,NA
CASSFTVDSPLHF,TGTGCCAGCAGTTTCACCGTGGATTCACCCCTCCACTTT,NA,TRBV27,TRBJ1-6,NA
CASSLDGQGAAGYTF,TGCGCCAGCAGCTTGGACGGACAGGGGGCGGCTGGCTACACCTTC,NA,TRBV5-1,TRBJ1-2,TRBD1
CSVDASGVQETQYF,TGCAGCGTTGATGCCAGCGGGGTACAAGAGACCCAGTACTTC,NA,TRBV29-1,TRBJ2-5,TRBD2
CASSQGGGRAPDTQYF,TGTGCCAGCAGCCAAGGGGGTGGGAGGGCCCCAGATACGCAGTATTTT,few,TRBV3-1/TRBV3-2,TRBJ2-3,TRBD2
CASRFLGGSPLHF,TGCGCCAGCAGATTTCTGGGAGGTTCACCCCTCCACTTT,NA,TRBV5-1,TRBJ1-6,NA
CASKSTPGTGNTIYF,TGTGCCAGCAAGTCAACGCCAGGAACTGGAAACACCATATATTTT,NA,TRBV11-3,TRBJ1-3,NA
CAWSLTGSAVNEQFF,TGTGCCTGGAGCCTGACAGGGTCTGCAGTCAATGAGCAGTTCTTC,NA,TRBV30,TRBJ2-1,TRBD1
CASSFGQLANQPQHF,TGTGCCAGCAGCTTCGGACAGCTTGCCAATCAGCCCCAGCATTTT,NA,TRBV7-9,TRBJ1-5,NA
CSVVKSNTEAFF,TGCAGCGTGGTCAAATCAAACACTGAAGCTTTCTTT,NA,TRBV29-1,TRBJ1-1,NA
CASSYDRVGSPLHF,TGTGCCAGCAGTTACGACAGGGTTGGCTCACCCCTCCACTTT,NA,TRBV6-6,TRBJ1-6,TRBD1
CASSSHSNPRTDTQYF,TGTGCCAGCAGCTCCCACTCCAACCCGAGGACAGATACGCAGTATTTT,NA,TRBV7-9,TRBJ2-3,NA